This section outlines one TCR beta chain sequence together with its context. Only in-frame clones appear in the TCRdb table, and some are missing; sequencing was by immunoSEQ multiplex PCR. The data show about 76,000 clones, around nine tenths seen once. This sample is part of a study of blood T cell repertoires in COVID-19. On the study more broadly: Sample material is recorded as cDNA or gDNA derived from T cells, B-cell-depleted T cells, or PBMCs.

The germline V gene encodes CDR1 GTSNPN and CDR2 SVGIG (reference sequence). The CDR3 length is 18 residues. The trim removed 0 bases at V and 4 bases at J, leaving 5 bases unmatched. The chain uses TRBV30 and TRBJ2-2, with 16 bases fitting TRBD2. This TCR derives from a human donor in a cohort sampled during active COVID-19. Sample: peripheral blood. CDR3 residues: CAWSVGTSGGAGTGELFF. The CDR3 DNA sequence: TGTGCCTGGAGTGTAGGGACTAGCGGGGGGGCCGGCACCGGGGAGCTGTTTTTT.